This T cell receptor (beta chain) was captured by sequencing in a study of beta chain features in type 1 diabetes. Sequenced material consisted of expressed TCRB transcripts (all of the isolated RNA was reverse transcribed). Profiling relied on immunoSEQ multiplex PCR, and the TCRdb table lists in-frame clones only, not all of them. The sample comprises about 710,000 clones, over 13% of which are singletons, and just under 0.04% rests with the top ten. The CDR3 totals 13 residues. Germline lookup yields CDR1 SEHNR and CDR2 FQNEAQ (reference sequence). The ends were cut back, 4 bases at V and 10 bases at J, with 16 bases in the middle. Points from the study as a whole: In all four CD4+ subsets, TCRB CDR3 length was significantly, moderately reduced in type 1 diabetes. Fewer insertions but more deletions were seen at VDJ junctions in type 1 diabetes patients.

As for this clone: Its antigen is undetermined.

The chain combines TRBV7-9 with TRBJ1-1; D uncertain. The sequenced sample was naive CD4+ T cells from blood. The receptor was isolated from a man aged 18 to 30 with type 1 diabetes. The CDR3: CASSSTSGLGAFF. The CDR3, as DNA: TGTGCCAGCAGCTCTACCTCCGGTCTAGGAGCTTTCTTT.